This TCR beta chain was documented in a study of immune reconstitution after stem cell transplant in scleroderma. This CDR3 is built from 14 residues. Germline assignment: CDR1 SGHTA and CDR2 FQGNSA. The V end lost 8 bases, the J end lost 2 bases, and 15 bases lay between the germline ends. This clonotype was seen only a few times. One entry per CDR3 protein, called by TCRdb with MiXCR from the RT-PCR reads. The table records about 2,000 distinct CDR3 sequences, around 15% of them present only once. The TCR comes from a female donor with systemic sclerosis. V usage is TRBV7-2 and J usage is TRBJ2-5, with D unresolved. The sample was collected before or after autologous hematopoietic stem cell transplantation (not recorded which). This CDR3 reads CASSTRQVQETQYF. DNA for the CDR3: TGTGCCAGCTCCACAAGGCAAGTTCAAGAGACCCAGTACTTC.